The 7 T cell receptor beta chains given below trace back to one sample, sequenced in a study of T cell repertoires in cytomegalovirus infection. Using its own MiXCR run on the reads, TCRdb lists one record per CDR3 protein. The profile shows around 440,000 distinct CDR3 sequences, roughly 12% of them singletons. Source material: PBMCs. The source of these receptors is a human donor in good health (CMV status not recorded). Some clones in this sample may be carry-over from other donors' samples.

This clonotype appeared many times. The V call is TRBV11-2, the J call TRBJ2-7; perhaps TRBD1 as D (6 bases). V was clipped by 0 bases and J by 4 bases, with 13 bases between them. The CDR3 totals 15 residues. CDR1 and CDR2 from the germline V gene are SGHAT and FQNNGV. CDR3 DNA: TGTGCCAGCAGCTTAGATCCGATTGGGACATACGAGCAGTACTTC. Amino acids: CASSLDPIGTYEQYF.

CDR3 nucleotide sequence: TGTGCCAGCAGCTTAGCGCAGGCGGGCCTCCGTGAGCAGTTCTTC. It codes for CASSLAQAGLREQFF. The chain links TRBV7-9 to TRBJ2-1; tentative D call: TRBD2 (5 bases). CDR1 SEHNR and CDR2 FQNEAQ come from the germline V gene (reference sequence). The CDR3 runs 15 residues. Trimming removed 0 bases at V and 9 bases at J, with 15 bases between.

This clonotype was detected many times. The rearrangement uses TRBV6-1 and TRBJ2-3; no clear D gene. The CDR3 sequence is 15 residues long. Trimming stripped 6 bases from V and 0 bases from J, with 13 bases between. Germline V gene lookup returns CDR1 MNHNS and CDR2 SASEGT. The CDR3 DNA reads as TGTGCCAGCAGCACCCCGGGTAGCAGCACAGATACGCAGTATTTT. Amino acid sequence: CASSTPGSSTDTQYF.

The chain couples TRBV20-1 to TRBJ1-4; D is unresolved. V was trimmed by 2 bases and J by 8 bases, leaving 12 bases between them. Germline V CDR1 and CDR2: DFQATT, SNEGSKA (reference sequence). The CDR3 runs 13 residues. The CDR3 is CSARLQVGEKLFF. The CDR3 DNA reads as TGCAGTGCTAGATTGCAGGTGGGGGAAAAACTGTTTTTT.

This clonotype was counted at least ten times. The J gene is TRBJ2-5, the V gene TRBV29-1, with TRBD1 matching over 9 bases. V trimming: 4 bases; J trimming: 4 bases; junction bases outside the gene matches: 7. This CDR3 contains 14 residues. CDR1 SQVTM and CDR2 ANQGSEA come from the germline V gene. CDR3 amino acids: CSVAGTGFGETQYF. CDR3 in DNA: TGCAGCGTTGCCGGGACAGGGTTTGGAGAGACCCAGTACTTC. The full variable domain, its missing parts supplied by reference TRBV29-1 and TRBJ2-5, is SAVISQKPSRDICQRGTSLTIQCQVDSQVTMMFWYRQQPGQSLTLIATANQGSEATYESGFVIDKFPISRPNLTFSTLTVSNMSPEDSSIYLCSVAGTGFGETQYFGPGTRLLVL.

The CDR3 DNA reads TGTGCCAGTAGGTCCAGGGTTAACTATGGCTACACCTTC. Translated: CASRSRVNYGYTF. The chain links TRBV19 to TRBJ1-2, with D perhaps matching TRBD1 (5 bases). V was cut by 6 bases and J by 1 base, with 9 bases left in between. The CDR3 has 13 amino acids. Germline CDR1 reads LNHDA; CDR2 reads SQIVND (reference sequence).

Only a few counts were recorded for this clonotype. The DNA for the CDR3 is TGTGCCAGCGGATCGAGACAGGGCCGCCACGAGCAGTACTTC. This codes for CASGSRQGRHEQYF. The V and J genes are TRBV12-3 or TRBV12-4 and TRBJ2-7; 7 nucleotides agree with TRBD1. The V segment lost 8 bases and the J segment 5 bases; nucleotides outside the gene matches: 12. CDR3 length: 14 residues.